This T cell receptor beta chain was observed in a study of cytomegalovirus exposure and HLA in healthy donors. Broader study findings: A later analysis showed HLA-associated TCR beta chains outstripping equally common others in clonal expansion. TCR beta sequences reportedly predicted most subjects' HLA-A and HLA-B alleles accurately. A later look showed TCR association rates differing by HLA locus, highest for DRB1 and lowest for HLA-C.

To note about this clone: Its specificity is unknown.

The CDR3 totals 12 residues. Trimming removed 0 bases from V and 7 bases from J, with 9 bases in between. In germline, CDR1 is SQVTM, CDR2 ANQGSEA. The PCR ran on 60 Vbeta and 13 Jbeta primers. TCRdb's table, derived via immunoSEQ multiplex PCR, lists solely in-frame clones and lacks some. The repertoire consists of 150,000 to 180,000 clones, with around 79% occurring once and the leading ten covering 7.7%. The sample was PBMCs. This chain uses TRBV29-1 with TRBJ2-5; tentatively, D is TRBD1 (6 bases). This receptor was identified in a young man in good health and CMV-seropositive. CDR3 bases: TGCAGCGTTGAAGAACAGGGACGGACCCAGTACTTC. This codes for CSVEEQGRTQYF. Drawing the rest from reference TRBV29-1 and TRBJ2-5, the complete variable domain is SAVISQKPSRDICQRGTSLTIQCQVDSQVTMMFWYRQQPGQSLTLIATANQGSEATYESGFVIDKFPISRPNLTFSTLTVSNMSPEDSSIYLCSVEEQGRTQYFGPGTRLLVL.